The clone carrying this TCR beta chain was observed once. What it binds is not known. Amplification used 60 Vbeta primers and 13 Jbeta primers. Per the study methods: An analysis performed later counted about 80 million unique TCR beta chains (around 9.9 million of them shared). The assay was immunoSEQ multiplex PCR, and TCRdb's table has in-frame clones only and misses some. V, J and clone size are taken as reported in that table, and D and trimming were inferred from the DNA itself. The table includes 55,000 to 80,000 clones, roughly 75% detected once. This CDR3 is built from 14 residues. After removal of 4 bases from V and 1 base from J, the junction contained 4 bases not matched to a gene. This sample stems from a study of cytomegalovirus exposure and HLA in healthy donors. Study-level points and caveats: Trimming of TCR beta V- and J-genes showed a link, identified in a later analysis, to a missense DCLRE1C variant. Within an earlier analysis, most TCR beta V segments proved productive either about 90% or about 30% of the time. Listed as cytomegalovirus-associated were 164 TCR beta chains.

The sequence derives from a woman in her 30s in good health and CMV-seropositive. Sequencing was carried out using PBMCs. This rearrangement joins TRBV23-1 to TRBJ2-7; 7 bases align to TRBD1. TRBV23-1 is labeled an ORF, and its function is uncertain. CDR3 bases: TGCGCCAGCAGTCGCTTGGACAGGTCCTACGAGCAGTACTTC. Translating it yields CASSRLDRSYEQYF.